The T cell receptor (beta chain) described here comes from a study of Graves' ophthalmopathy and Graves' hyperthyroidism. Study-wide points: Blood contained most expanded thyroid clonotypes exceeding 0.001 frequency.

In its sample, this clonotype was seen many times. The antigen is unknown. Amplification targeted the TCR beta CDR3 regions, with RNA transcripts as the source material. After a first-round RT-PCR with HTBI primers, a second-round multiplex PCR was run. From the multiplex PCR reads, TCRdb called clonotypes with MiXCR, one entry per CDR3 protein. The table lists some 160,000 distinct CDR3 sequences, under 45% of them singletons, with approximately 9% in the top ten. Ophthalmopathy donors showed moderate-to-severe activity, CAS ≥3, NOSPECS ≥4 and a duration under 3 months. What supplied the PBMCs was roughly 10 ml of fresh peripheral blood. The sequenced sample consisted of peripheral blood. The receptor's source is a man between 25 and 39 years old with Graves' ophthalmopathy.

The CDR3 loop reads CSARSTGANQPQHF. DNA of the CDR3: TGCAGTGCTAGATCGACAGGGGCAAATCAGCCCCAGCATTTT. The chain combines TRBV20-1 with TRBJ1-5; 8 nucleotides match TRBD1. This CDR3 region has 14 residues. V was pared by 2 bases and J by 4 bases, with 4 bases of the junction left unmatched. CDR1 DFQATT and CDR2 SNEGSKA come from the germline V gene (reference sequence).